The entry below describes one T cell receptor beta chain. The target antigen is unknown. This sample is part of a study of neurological immune-mediated disorders. The study, taken as a whole, reports: Association with the multiple sclerosis repertoire cluster was not found for any clinical or MRI feature.

V gave up 0 bases and J gave up 5 bases; unmatched junction bases: 7. Germline V gives CDR1 MGHRA, CDR2 YSYEKL. CDR3 length: 16 amino acids. A single record per CDR3 protein comes from TCRdb applying MiXCR to the 5' RACE reads. This table holds about 120,000 distinct CDR3 sequences, roughly 3.4% found once. The chain uses TRBV4-1 and TRBJ1-5; 7 bases fit TRBD1. The sequence was collected from a young woman with multiple sclerosis. Sequencing input: PBMCs. The CDR3 loop is CASSQEAGQTDQPQHF. CDR3 nucleotides: TGCGCCAGCAGCCAAGAGGCGGGACAGACTGATCAGCCCCAGCATTTT.